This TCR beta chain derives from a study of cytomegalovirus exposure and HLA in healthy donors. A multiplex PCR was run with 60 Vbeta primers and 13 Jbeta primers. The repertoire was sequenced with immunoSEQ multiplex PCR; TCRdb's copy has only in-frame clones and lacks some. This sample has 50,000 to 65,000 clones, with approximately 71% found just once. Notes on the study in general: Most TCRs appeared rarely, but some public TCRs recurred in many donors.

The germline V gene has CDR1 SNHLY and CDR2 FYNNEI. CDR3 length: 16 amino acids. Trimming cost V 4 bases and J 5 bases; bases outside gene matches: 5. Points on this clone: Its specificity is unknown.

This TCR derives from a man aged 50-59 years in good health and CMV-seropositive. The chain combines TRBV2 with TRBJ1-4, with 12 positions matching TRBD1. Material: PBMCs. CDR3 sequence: CASSAGTGGTNEKLFF. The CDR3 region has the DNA TGTGCCAGCAGTGCCGGGACAGGGGGCACCAATGAAAAACTGTTTTTT.